The 27 T cell receptor beta chains listed next were all sequenced from one sample in a study of molecular identifiers for immune sequencing clone quantification (dated by TCRdb to 2017 to 2018). Library generation was performed with PCR. Sequenced using a NextSeq 500. The raw public data were reprocessed by TCRdb itself: fastp quality trimming at Q25, MiXCR clonotype calling, in-frame beta chains only. Rows merge per CDR3 protein into single entries with the most common DNA and genes. The table for this sample lists 100,000 or so distinct CDR3 sequences; less than 35% of them were counted only once. In total, the top ten clones hold approximately 9.8% of the sample. Sequencing input: naive CD8+ T cells from blood, with Jurkat cell RNA spiked in. The intended sense of this specimen's cell subset or site label: FACS-sorted CD8+CD4-CCR7+CD45RA+ naive T cells. The receptors here all came from a human donor in good health. Some libraries in this study had Jurkat cell RNA spiked in.

Regarding this clonotype: A much larger clone differs by one base, so this may be a read error. A read error is likely, as this CDR3 ends without the conserved phenylalanine or tryptophan. The V call is TRBV28, the J call TRBJ2-7; D is possibly TRBD1 or TRBD2 (5 bases each). Between the trimmed V and J ends, which lost 6 bases and 6 bases, there was a span of 12 bases. The CDR3 has 12 amino acids. The V gene's germline CDR1 is MDHEN and CDR2 SYDVKM. The DNA of the CDR3 is TGTGCCAGCAGCTTGGGGGTGCTCGAGCAGTACCTC. It yields the protein CASSLGVLEQYL.

This clonotype was detected only once. A read error is possible here, since a much larger clone lies one base away. The chain carries TRBV12-3 or TRBV12-4 and TRBJ2-5; 8 positions agree with TRBD2. Trimming at V came to 3 bases and at J to 7 bases, leaving 13 bases not matched to a gene. The CDR3 consists of 16 residues. This chain's CDR3 is CASSFEVRGLDVTQYF. The CDR3 bases are TGTGCCAGCAGTTTCGAGGTTAGGGGACTAGATGTGACCCAGTACTTC.

This clonotype was observed a handful of times. The chain recombines TRBV4-3 with TRBJ2-1, with D perhaps TRBD1 or TRBD2 (6 bases each). The CDR3 is made up of 14 amino acids. Germline V CDR1 and CDR2: LGHNA, YSLEER. With 0 bases removed from V and 10 bases from J, the gap between germline ends came to 13 bases. This CDR3 reads CASSQDLGGQEQFF. For the CDR3, the DNA is TGCGCCAGCAGCCAAGATCTGGGGGGCCAGGAGCAGTTCTTC.

At least ten counts were recorded for this clonotype. The V gene is TRBV7-9, the J gene TRBJ2-7; 7 bases line up with TRBD2. Germline-derived CDR1 and CDR2 are SEHNR and FQNEAQ (reference sequence). CDR3 length: 14 amino acids. V was pared by 3 bases and J by 2 bases, with 4 bases of the junction left unmatched. CDR3 coding DNA: TGTGCCAGCAGCTTGAGACTAGCCCCCTACGAGCAGTACTTC. Translated, it gives CASSLRLAPYEQYF.

This clonotype occurred many times. Here the CDR3 reads CASSQDTQYF. CDR3 nucleotide sequence: TGCGCCAGCAGCCAAGATACGCAGTATTTT. The rearrangement joins TRBV4-1 to TRBJ2-3, with D unresolved. V lost 0 bases and J lost 8, with 0 bases in between. The CDR3 consists of 10 residues. CDR1 MGHRA and CDR2 YSYEKL come from the germline V gene.

There are many counts of this clonotype. This chain links TRBV12-3 or TRBV12-4 with TRBJ2-5; perhaps TRBD1 as D (6 bases). Trimming took off 3 bases at V and 2 bases at J, with 13 bases between the two ends. The CDR3 contains 15 residues. The CDR3 spells CASSFSGHLQETQYF. The CDR3 nucleotides are TGTGCCAGCAGTTTTTCGGGACACCTTCAAGAGACCCAGTACTTC.

A few counts support this clonotype. V is TRBV29-1 and J is TRBJ2-2; 8 bases match TRBD2. The CDR3 is made up of 13 amino acids. Germline V gives CDR1 SQVTM, CDR2 ANQGSEA. The J segment lost 6 bases and the V segment lost 6 bases, leaving 6 bases of the junction unmatched. CDR3 sequence reads: CSVPAGAPGELFF. The CDR3 DNA is TGCAGCGTGCCAGCGGGAGCCCCCGGGGAGCTGTTTTTT.

The chain couples TRBV4-3 to TRBJ2-2; D possibly corresponds to TRBD2 (5 bases). The CDR3 is made up of 16 amino acids. V lost 8 bases and J lost 0, with 16 bases in between. The germline CDR1 and CDR2 sequences are LGHNA and YSLEER. The CDR3 sequence: CASCPFAGPNTGELFF. The CDR3 DNA sequence: TGCGCCAGCTGCCCCTTCGCGGGCCCGAACACCGGGGAGCTGTTTTTT.

As for this clonotype: A much larger clone lies one base from this, so it may be a read error. V gene TRBV7-8 combines with J gene TRBJ2-7; D call uncertain. The CDR3 length is 13 residues. Germline loops: CDR1 SGHVS, CDR2 FQNEAQ. Trimming pared 5 bases from V and 5 bases from J, leaving 13 bases between. CDR3 sequence: CASSQGRSNEQYF. The CDR3 DNA follows: TGTGCCAGCAGCCAAGGACGGTCCAACGAGCAGTACTTC.

This chain uses TRBV27 with TRBJ1-1; D unresolved. This CDR3 spans 13 amino acids. The V end was cut by 4 bases, the J end by 8 bases, with 14 bases between. Germline V gene data show CDR1 as MNHEY and CDR2 as SMNVEV (reference sequence). This CDR3 is CASSWSSGSEAFF. In nucleotides, the CDR3 is TGTGCCAGCAGTTGGAGTTCCGGGAGCGAAGCTTTCTTT.

This clonotype was detected many times. CDR3 nucleotide sequence: TGCAGTGCTAGAGATTTCGCACTAGCGGACTCCTACGAGCAGTACTTC. Amino acids: CSARDFALADSYEQYF. The chain carries TRBV20-1 and TRBJ2-7; 8 bases align to TRBD2. The length of the CDR3 is 16 residues. V shed 0 bases, J shed 0 bases, and the junction held 7 bases outside the gene matches. Germline V gene lookup returns CDR1 DFQATT and CDR2 SNEGSKA (reference sequence).

This clonotype was counted only a few times. The DNA of the CDR3 is TGTGCCAGCACCTCCGGGGAGCGCCCAGATACGCAGTATTTT. Amino acid sequence: CASTSGERPDTQYF. The chain uses TRBV7-9 and TRBJ2-3; perhaps TRBD2 as D (5 bases). In germline, CDR1 is SEHNR, CDR2 FQNEAQ (reference sequence). This CDR3 has 14 residues. V was pared by 7 bases and J by 4 bases, with 15 bases between.

This clonotype has only a few counts. DNA of the CDR3: TGCGCCAGCAGCCCAACACTAGCGGTCTACGAGCAGTACTTC. Residues: CASSPTLAVYEQYF. The chain couples TRBV4-3 to TRBJ2-7, with TRBD2 identical over 8 bases. The CDR3 loop spans 14 amino acids. CDR1 is LGHNA and CDR2 is YSLEER in the germline V gene. Trimming cost V 4 bases and J 3 bases; bases outside gene matches: 5.

This rearrangement joins TRBV28 to TRBJ2-1; the match to TRBD1 covers 7 bases. This CDR3 has 15 amino acids. Germline V gives CDR1 MDHEN, CDR2 SYDVKM. The V and J ends lost 6 bases and 9 bases, in that order; junction bases with no gene match: 14. The DNA for the CDR3 is TGTGCCAGCAGCCTAGACAGGGAGTTAGGCGGTGAGCAGTTCTTC. Amino acids: CASSLDRELGGEQFF.

The sample holds many counts of this clonotype. The J gene is TRBJ2-7, the V gene TRBV6-6; 8 bases agree with TRBD1. This CDR3 comprises 13 residues. The J segment lost 5 bases and the V segment lost 6 bases, leaving 6 bases of the junction unmatched. CDR1 MNHNY and CDR2 SVGAGI come from the germline V gene (reference sequence). The CDR3 DNA sequence: TGTGCCAGCAGAACGGACAGGGTAGACGAGCAGTACTTC. It encodes CASRTDRVDEQYF.

The chain employs TRBV5-4 and TRBJ2-7, with TRBD1 identical over 7 bases. Germline CDR1 and CDR2: SGHNT and YYREEE (reference sequence). This CDR3 spans 13 amino acids. The ends lost 3 bases at V and 2 bases at J; junction bases unmatched: 2. The CDR3 protein is CASSYGQAYEQYF. The DNA for the CDR3 is TGTGCCAGCAGCTACGGACAGGCCTACGAGCAGTACTTC.

This clonotype was picked up one time. V gene TRBV19 combines with J gene TRBJ2-1; D is undetermined. CDR1 and CDR2 from the germline V gene are LNHDA and SQIVND (reference sequence). The V gene lost 3 bases and the J gene lost 10 bases, with 7 bases spanning the gap. CDR3 size: 11 residues. This CDR3 is CASSMSSEQFF. The CDR3 DNA follows: TGTGCCAGTAGTATGTCTTCGGAGCAGTTCTTC.

Turning to this clonotype: The CDR3 ends on some other residue instead of the conserved phenylalanine or tryptophan, so this is likely a read error. CDR3 DNA: TGTGCCAGCAGTTTCCGAGGTTCTTACGAGCAGTACTCC. Translation: CASSFRGSYEQYS. This chain joins TRBV27 and TRBJ2-7, with D unclear. The CDR3 spans 13 residues. Trimming cost V 3 bases and J 4 bases, with 10 bases left between them. The V gene's germline CDR1 is MNHEY and CDR2 SMNVEV (reference sequence).

This clonotype was recorded at least ten times. The chain has TRBV5-6 and TRBJ1-5; 8 positions agree with TRBD1. In germline, CDR1 is SGHDT, CDR2 YYEEEE. The trim removed 0 bases at V and 6 bases at J, leaving 2 bases unmatched. CDR3 length: 14 residues. The CDR3 DNA sequence: TGTGCCAGCAGCTTGGGGCAGGGGGCTCAGCCCCAGCATTTT. Protein: CASSLGQGAQPQHF.

A word on this clonotype: A much more abundant neighbour one base away suggests this may be a read error. The rearrangement joins TRBV7-2 to TRBJ2-7; perhaps TRBD1 as D (6 bases). Germline CDR1 and CDR2: SGHTA and FQGNSA. The CDR3 has 14 residues. Between the trimmed V and J ends, which lost 7 bases and 5 bases, there was a span of 18 bases. As DNA, the CDR3 is TGTGCCAGCACTCATCCCGAGACAGGCAACGAGCAGTACTTC. Translated: CASTHPETGNEQYF.

This clonotype was detected only a few times. The V and J genes are TRBV25-1 and TRBJ2-1; the D is unclear. The V end lost 5 bases, the J end lost 4 bases, and 15 bases lay between the germline ends. Germline CDR1 MGHDK, CDR2 SYGVNS. CDR3 length equals 15 residues. The DNA of the CDR3 is TGTGCCAGCAGTCTGGCTCACGCCATTTACAATGAGCAGTTCTTC. It encodes CASSLAHAIYNEQFF.

The V gene is TRBV27, the J gene TRBJ2-1; 7 nucleotides align to TRBD1. From germline, CDR1 is MNHEY and CDR2 SMNVEV (reference sequence). The trim removed 0 bases at V and 14 bases at J, leaving 10 bases unmatched. This CDR3 is built from 14 residues. CDR3 coding DNA: TGTGCCAGCAGTTTATCGCGGACACAGGGGATGGAGTTCTTC. Residues: CASSLSRTQGMEFF.

The CDR3 reads CASTPGLAPDTQYF. The CDR3 DNA reads TGTGCCAGCACCCCGGGACTAGCGCCAGATACGCAGTATTTT. The gene calls are TRBV12-3 or TRBV12-4 and TRBJ2-3, with 10 bases aligning to TRBD2. The length of the CDR3 is 14 residues. V gave up 7 bases and J gave up 4 bases; unmatched junction bases: 5.

This clonotype was observed at least ten times. V and J are TRBV5-6 and TRBJ2-7; D is ambiguous. The ends were cut back, 0 bases at V and 6 bases at J, with 7 bases in the middle. Per germline, CDR1 SGHDT and CDR2 YYEEEE. The CDR3 has 12 residues. The CDR3 DNA follows: TGTGCCAGCAGCTTGGGGACGCGCGAGCAGTACTTC. Its translation is CASSLGTREQYF.

This clonotype was observed a handful of times. The CDR3 here is CASSSPSYEQYF. CDR3 nucleotides: TGTGCCAGCAGTTCCCCCTCCTACGAGCAGTACTTC. The rearrangement joins TRBV28 to TRBJ2-7, with no clear D. The V and J ends lost 4 bases and 0 bases respectively, with 4 bases between them. This CDR3 has 12 residues. CDR1 is MDHEN, CDR2 SYDVKM, per germline.

This chain joins TRBV18 and TRBJ2-3; tentative D call: TRBD1 (5 bases). Trimming removed 3 bases from V and 0 bases from J, with 10 bases in between. CDR1 and CDR2 from the germline V gene are KGHSH and LQKENI. There are 15 residues in the CDR3. This CDR3 is CASSPDRSSTDTQYF. The CDR3 DNA sequence: TGTGCCAGCTCACCCGACAGATCTAGCACAGATACGCAGTATTTT.

The chain links TRBV5-6 to TRBJ2-7, with 7 bases that match TRBD2. The J segment lost 6 bases and the V segment lost 5 bases, leaving 14 bases of the junction unmatched. Germline CDR1 SGHDT, CDR2 YYEEEE. The CDR3 is 15 residues long. The CDR3 coding sequence is TGTGCCAGCAGTTTTGGACTAGGTCGTCATGTCGAGCAGTACTTC. This encodes CASSFGLGRHVEQYF.